A single sample gave rise to the 27 T cell receptor beta chains below, sequenced in a study of blood T cell repertoires in COVID-19. The assay was immunoSEQ multiplex PCR, and TCRdb's table has in-frame clones only and misses some. The sample has fewer than 200,000 clones, roughly 88% seen once. Sequencing was performed on PBMCs or T cells enriched from blood (not recorded which). The receptors shown here come from a man aged 50-59 years who had recovered from COVID-19.

This clone was seen more than once but under ten times. The chain has TRBV3-1 (or the pseudogene TRBV3-2) and TRBJ2-3; D gene ambiguous. Deletions cut 4 bases from V and 0 bases from J, with 17 bases between. CDR3 length: 17 residues. Germline lookup yields CDR1 LGHDT and CDR2 YNNKEL (reference sequence). The CDR3 DNA follows: TGTGCCAGCAGCCCGCAGCGCCCCGCGGTTAGCACAGATACGCAGTATTTT. Protein product: CASSPQRPAVSTDTQYF.

This chain uses TRBV18 with TRBJ1-3; TRBD1 matches 7 bases. Germline V CDR1 and CDR2: KGHSH, LQKENI. V dropped 5 bases and J dropped 0; count of bases not matched to a gene: 7. The CDR3 length is 16 residues. The CDR3 sequence: CASSETGQLSGNTIYF. The CDR3 bases are TGTGCCAGCTCAGAGACAGGGCAACTCTCTGGAAACACCATATATTTT.

V is TRBV5-1 and J is TRBJ2-2, with 9 bases lining up with TRBD2. The CDR3 is made up of 16 amino acids. The germline gives CDR1 SGHRS, CDR2 YFSETQ. V shed 0 bases, J shed 5 bases, and the junction held 5 bases outside the gene matches. CDR3 protein: CASSLEGLAFTGELFF. Written as DNA, the CDR3 is TGCGCCAGCAGCTTGGAGGGACTAGCTTTTACCGGGGAGCTGTTTTTT.

This clone came up once. The J gene is TRBJ1-2, the V gene TRBV4-1, with 9 bases identical to TRBD1. The CDR3 is 17 residues long. Trimming took 0 bases from V and 7 from J; bases not matched to a gene: 12. Germline CDR1 is MGHRA and CDR2 is YSYEKL. CDR3 sequence reads: CASSQEGGQGLNGGYTF. CDR3 in DNA: TGCGCCAGCAGCCAAGAGGGTGGACAGGGGTTGAATGGTGGCTACACCTTC.

This chain links TRBV2 with TRBJ1-1, with 7 bases identical to TRBD1. The length of the CDR3 is 16 residues. Germline trimming cut 8 bases from V and 0 bases from J; bases unmatched to any gene: 12. Germline CDR1 reads SNHLY; CDR2 reads FYNNEI. The chain's CDR3 is CASLKRSGGLNTEAFF. The CDR3 DNA reads TGTGCCAGCCTCAAGAGGTCAGGGGGTCTGAACACTGAAGCTTTCTTT. The full variable domain, its missing parts supplied by reference TRBV2 and TRBJ1-1, is EPEVTQTPSHQVTQMGQEVILRCVPISNHLYFYWYRQILGQKVEFLVSFYNNEISEKSEIFDDQFSVERPDGSNFTLKIRSTKLEDSAMYFCASLKRSGGLNTEAFFGQGTRLTVV.

As DNA, the CDR3 is TGCAGTGCTAGTCAAGGGGTTATGCTGGAGCAGTACTTC. It codes for CSASQGVMLEQYF. The chain recombines TRBV20-1 with TRBJ2-7, with TRBD1 as a possible D gene (5 bases). Germline CDR1 DFQATT, CDR2 SNEGSKA (reference sequence). V lost 3 bases and J lost 7, with 16 bases in between. The CDR3 runs to 13 residues.

This chain links TRBV28 with TRBJ1-1; D is possibly TRBD1 (5 bases). Germline V gene lookup returns CDR1 MDHEN and CDR2 SYDVKM. The V gene lost 3 bases and the J gene lost 4 bases, with 15 bases spanning the gap. The CDR3 length is 15 residues. The CDR3 spells CASSFAGPEATEAFF. DNA for the CDR3: TGTGCCAGCAGTTTTGCGGGGCCGGAGGCCACTGAAGCTTTCTTT.

This CDR3 reads CASSLEGRAEKLFF. For the CDR3, the DNA is TGCGCCAGCAGCTTGGAAGGCAGGGCTGAAAAACTGTTTTTT. The chain joins TRBV5-1 to TRBJ1-4, with D possibly matching TRBD1 (5 bases). There are 14 residues in the CDR3. The germline V gene encodes CDR1 SGHRS and CDR2 YFSETQ. With 0 bases removed from V and 7 bases from J, the gap between germline ends came to 10 bases.

This chain joins TRBV5-1 and TRBJ2-2, with TRBD2 identical over 8 bases. J gave up 5 bases and V 3 bases, and 6 bases lay outside the gene matches. This CDR3 has 15 residues. Germline loops: CDR1 SGHRS, CDR2 YFSETQ. The CDR3 sequence: CASSSSLAATGELFF. In nucleotides, the CDR3 is TGCGCCAGCAGCTCCTCACTAGCGGCTACCGGGGAGCTGTTTTTT.

This clone showed up just once. The chain recombines TRBV18 with TRBJ1-3, with 9 bases aligning to TRBD1. The CDR3 runs to 18 residues. V lost 4 bases, J lost 0 bases, and 10 bases stayed unmatched. Germline V gene lookup returns CDR1 KGHSH and CDR2 LQKENI. The CDR3 sequence is CASSQGQGYRPSGNTIYF. The DNA of the CDR3 is TGTGCCAGCTCACAGGGACAGGGATACCGTCCCTCTGGAAACACCATATATTTT.

The chain uses TRBV5-5 and TRBJ2-5; TRBD2 agrees at 11 bases. The CDR3 is 16 residues long. The germline gives CDR1 SGHKS, CDR2 YYEKEE (reference sequence). Losses at the gene ends were 0 bases for V and 4 bases for J; bases not matched to a gene: 5. CDR3 loop: CASSLGASGGPETQYF. Here the CDR3 DNA reads TGTGCCAGCAGCTTGGGGGCTAGCGGGGGGCCAGAGACCCAGTACTTC.

The chain employs TRBV30 and TRBJ1-5; possible D gene TRBD1, 5 bases. Trimming pared 1 base from V and 3 bases from J, leaving 10 bases between. Germline assignment: CDR1 GTSNPN and CDR2 SVGIG (reference sequence). The CDR3 loop spans 14 amino acids. CDR3: CAWSGQLYNQPQHF. The CDR3 DNA reads as TGTGCCTGGAGTGGACAGCTCTACAATCAGCCCCAGCATTTT. Variable domain in full (rest from reference TRBV30 and TRBJ1-5): SQTIHQWPATLVQPVGSPLSLECTVEGTSNPNLYWYRQAAGRGLQLLFYSVGIGQISSEVPQNLSASRPQDRQFILSSKKLLLSDSGFYLCAWSGQLYNQPQHFGDGTRLSIL.

The chain employs TRBV7-9 and TRBJ2-5; 8 bases agree with TRBD2. V lost 3 bases to trimming and J lost 4 bases; unmatched junction nucleotides: 10. The CDR3 is 16 residues long. Germline V CDR1 and CDR2: SEHNR, FQNEAQ (reference sequence). Here the CDR3 reads CASSFHSGVGGETQYF. The CDR3 region has the DNA TGTGCCAGCAGCTTCCATAGCGGGGTCGGAGGAGAGACCCAGTACTTC.

The chain has TRBV27 and TRBJ1-6; D is unresolved. Trimming cost V 4 bases and J 12 bases, with 10 bases left between them. CDR3 length: 12 amino acids. CDR1 is MNHEY and CDR2 is SMNVEV in the germline V gene (reference sequence). This chain's CDR3 is CASSSPAVPLHF. CDR3 nucleotides: TGTGCCAGCAGTTCACCGGCGGTACCCCTCCACTTT.

The chain links TRBV6-5 to TRBJ1-2, with D possibly matching TRBD1 (5 bases). The CDR3 has 15 residues. V shed 6 bases and J shed 3 bases, with 17 bases lying between them. Germline CDR1 and CDR2: MNHEY and SVGAGI. As DNA, the CDR3 is TGTGCCAGCAGCGGGCCCGGGGGTGGGGACTATGGCTACACCTTC. It specifies CASSGPGGGDYGYTF.

This sequence joins TRBV7-9 and TRBJ2-3; 8 positions match TRBD2. CDR1 is SEHNR, CDR2 FQNEAQ, per germline (reference sequence). The trim removed 2 bases at V and 1 base at J, leaving 2 bases unmatched. This CDR3 contains 15 residues. The CDR3 DNA reads as TGTGCCAGCAGCTTACCAGCGGGGGGCACAGATACGCAGTATTTT. Its translation: CASSLPAGGTDTQYF.

This clone appeared a few times. The chain couples TRBV6-1 to TRBJ1-2, with D possibly matching TRBD1 (5 bases). The V gene's germline CDR1 is MNHNS and CDR2 SASEGT. The CDR3 has 14 residues. V lost 2 bases and J lost 8, with 15 bases in between. The CDR3 nucleotides read TGTGCCAGCAGTGAACTAGGCGGGGCAAGAGGCTACACCTTC. It yields the protein CASSELGGARGYTF.

The gene calls are TRBV5-1 and TRBJ2-3; D is unclear. Germline values: CDR1 SGHRS, CDR2 YFSETQ. This CDR3 has 14 amino acids. V was cut by 1 base and J by 4 bases, with 10 bases left in between. This CDR3 is CASSLPNRADTQYF. In DNA form, the CDR3 reads TGCGCCAGCAGCTTGCCCAACCGAGCAGATACGCAGTATTTT.

DNA of the CDR3: TGTGCCACCAGTGAAAGGGACAGGAGCTATGGCTACACCTTC. Its protein is CATSERDRSYGYTF. The chain uses TRBV24-1 and TRBJ1-2; 8 bases are a match to TRBD1. Trimming removed 4 bases from V and 4 bases from J; junction bases left unmatched: 4. In germline, CDR1 is KGHDR, CDR2 SFDVKD. This CDR3 is 14 amino acids long.

This clone showed up just a few times. The chain has TRBV19 and TRBJ1-1; unclear D gene. This CDR3 has 14 residues. From germline, CDR1 is LNHDA and CDR2 SQIVND (reference sequence). Trimming shortened V by 7 bases and J by 0 bases, and 12 bases separated the two germline ends. The DNA of the CDR3 is TGTGCCAGTAAGAGAGACAACTTGAACACTGAAGCTTTCTTT. Its translation is CASKRDNLNTEAFF.

V and J are TRBV2 and TRBJ2-1; tentatively, D is TRBD1 (5 bases). CDR1 is SNHLY, CDR2 FYNNEI, per germline. The CDR3 spans 13 residues. V was trimmed by 2 bases and J by 6 bases, leaving 8 bases between them. CDR3 sequence (DNA): TGTGCCAGCAGTGAAACCAGGGTCAATGAGCAGTTCTTC. Its translation is CASSETRVNEQFF.

The chain carries TRBV5-4 and TRBJ1-2; D is perhaps TRBD1 (6 bases). Per germline, CDR1 SGHNT and CDR2 YYREEE (reference sequence). This CDR3 region has 12 residues. Trimming shortened V by 3 bases and J by 8 bases, and 11 bases separated the two germline ends. The DNA of the CDR3 is TGTGCCAGCAGCTGGCAGGGGCGGGGCTACACCTTC. Translating gives CASSWQGRGYTF.

The gene calls are TRBV5-1 and TRBJ1-2; 7 nucleotides line up with TRBD1. Germline V gene lookup returns CDR1 SGHRS and CDR2 YFSETQ. The CDR3 has 15 amino acids. With V trimmed by 0 bases and J by 8 bases, 10 bases remained unmatched. In DNA, the CDR3 is TGCGCCAGCAGCTTGGCCGGAGGGGGCTACGAAGGCTACACCTTC. Amino acid sequence: CASSLAGGGYEGYTF.

This clone turned up a few times. The J gene is TRBJ1-1, the V gene TRBV28; D may be TRBD1 (6 bases). Per the germline V gene, CDR1 is MDHEN and CDR2 is SYDVKM. V lost 2 bases, J lost 6 bases, and 19 bases lay in between. This CDR3 is built from 16 residues. CDR3 region: CASSLRIPRGWSEAFF. The CDR3 DNA sequence: TGTGCCAGCAGTTTAAGGATCCCCAGGGGCTGGTCTGAAGCTTTCTTT. Filled out from reference TRBV28 and TRBJ1-1, the complete variable domain reads DVKVTQSSRYLVKRTGEKVFLECVQDMDHENMFWYRQDPGLGLRLIYFSYDVKMKEKGDIPEGYSVSREKKERFSLILESASTNQTSMYLCASSLRIPRGWSEAFFGQGTRLTVV.

The chain carries TRBV19 and TRBJ2-1; 10 bases line up with TRBD1. This CDR3 contains 16 residues. Germline CDR1 reads LNHDA; CDR2 reads SQIVND (reference sequence). With V trimmed by 4 bases and J by 3 bases, 6 bases remained unmatched. Here the CDR3 reads CASSTRDRGFYNEQFF. For the CDR3, the DNA is TGTGCCAGTAGTACAAGGGACAGGGGATTCTACAATGAGCAGTTCTTC.

The CDR3 reads CASSFPKTDTDTQYF. The DNA for the CDR3 is TGCGCCAGCAGCTTTCCGAAGACAGACACAGATACGCAGTATTTT. The chain has TRBV5-1 and TRBJ2-3; possibly TRBD1 for D (5 bases). CDR3 size: 15 residues. Germline V gives CDR1 SGHRS, CDR2 YFSETQ. V was shortened by 2 bases and J by 2 bases, with 12 bases between the two germline ends.

This rearrangement joins TRBV6-5 to TRBJ1-1, with TRBD1 identical over 10 bases. From germline, CDR1 is MNHEY and CDR2 SVGAGI. Losses at the gene ends were 6 bases for V and 1 base for J; bases not matched to a gene: 5. CDR3 length equals 15 residues. Here the CDR3 reads CASRTGGGGNTEAFF. CDR3 sequence (DNA): TGTGCCAGCAGGACAGGGGGCGGTGGGAACACTGAAGCTTTCTTT.